Sequencing of this T cell receptor (beta chain) was carried out in a study of blood T cell repertoires in COVID-19. Turning to the study itself: COVID-19 samples, acute and convalescent, were from the United States, Italy and Spain.

Some clones are missing from TCRdb's copy, which holds only in-frame ones; the method was immunoSEQ multiplex PCR. This sample has some 230,000 clones, with approximately 90% found just once. The cohort comprised adults aged 18 to 89 years residing in 20 to 30 US areas. Cohorts were determined from participant-reported clinical history. The sample consisted of PBMCs or T cells enriched from blood (not recorded which). The clonotype originates from a woman younger than 35 in a cohort exposed to, infected with or recovered from COVID-19 (not recorded which).

The CDR3 here is CASSLRDTQGREQYF. The CDR3 region has the DNA TGCGCCAGCAGCCTTCGGGACACCCAGGGAAGGGAGCAGTACTTC. This chain connects TRBV4-1 to TRBJ2-7; D might be TRBD1 (6 bases). In germline, CDR1 is MGHRA, CDR2 YSYEKL. Between the trimmed V and J ends, which lost 4 bases and 7 bases, there was a span of 20 bases. This CDR3 has 15 amino acids.